This T cell receptor (beta chain) is drawn from a study of T cell responses to AZD1222 COVID-19 vaccine. Broader study findings: Spike-spanning, vaccine-associated CD4 TCRs were dominant at 160-218 and 743-854.

Germline-derived CDR1 and CDR2 are LGHDT and YNNKEL (reference sequence). V lost 4 bases and J lost 6, with 13 bases in between. The CDR3 extends over 15 amino acids. Details on this clone: Its antigen is not identified.

This table comes from immunoSEQ multiplex PCR, and its TCRdb copy is limited to in-frame clones, with some not included. The data hold about 210,000 clones, with around 92% observed a single time. The source is an adult in good health. Sequencing was performed on peripheral blood, taken on day 0 of AZD1222 vaccination. This rearrangement joins TRBV3-1 (or the pseudogene TRBV3-2) to TRBJ1-6, with D perhaps matching TRBD1 (5 bases). The CDR3 coding sequence is TGTGCCAGCAGCCCCCGGGGGGGATCTAATTCACCCCTCCACTTT. Protein product: CASSPRGGSNSPLHF.